The 25 T cell receptor beta chains listed next were all sequenced from one sample in a study of blood T cell repertoires in COVID-19. Only in-frame clones appear in the TCRdb table, and some are missing; sequencing was by immunoSEQ multiplex PCR. The table lists roughly 140,000 clones, 80% to 85% of them singletons. The sample was peripheral blood. These receptors were taken from a human donor in a cohort sampled during active COVID-19.

The chain recombines TRBV7-9 with TRBJ2-7; possibly TRBD2 for D (6 bases). Germline-derived CDR1 and CDR2 are SEHNR and FQNEAQ (reference sequence). Trimming took 5 bases from V and 9 from J, leaving 20 bases between them. The CDR3 length is 14 residues. CDR3: CASSHPGLPGRQYF. The CDR3 nucleotides are TGTGCCAGCAGCCACCCGGGACTCCCAGGGCGGCAGTACTTC.

This sequence joins TRBV5-1 and TRBJ2-5, with D possibly TRBD1 on 6 matching bases. This CDR3 is 15 amino acids long. V was clipped by 0 bases and J by 1 base, with 10 bases between them. The V gene's germline CDR1 is SGHRS and CDR2 YFSETQ. The CDR3 protein is CASSLDRQAQETQYF. The CDR3 DNA follows: TGCGCCAGCAGCTTGGATAGACAGGCCCAAGAGACCCAGTACTTC.

A few counts support this clone. The V gene is TRBV11-3, the J gene TRBJ2-4; D is unresolved. Germline V gives CDR1 SGHNT, CDR2 YENEEA. The CDR3 covers 17 residues. The V end lost 0 bases, the J end lost 0 bases, and 12 bases lay between the germline ends. This chain's CDR3 is CASSLDATQAAKNIQYF. CDR3 coding DNA: TGTGCCAGCAGCTTAGACGCGACACAAGCAGCCAAAAACATTCAGTACTTC.

The rearrangement links TRBV3-1 (or the pseudogene TRBV3-2) to TRBJ1-6, with D perhaps matching TRBD1 (5 bases). Germline CDR1 is LGHDT and CDR2 is YNNKEL (reference sequence). V shed 3 bases and J shed 8 bases, with 17 bases lying between them. CDR3 length equals 16 residues. The CDR3 bases are TGTGCCAGCAGCCATGGAGCCGGGGGGGGAGATTCACCCCTCCACTTT. It encodes CASSHGAGGGDSPLHF.

The chain links TRBV10-3 to TRBJ1-4, with 7 bases fitting TRBD1. This CDR3 has 13 residues. The junction had 2 bases not matched to a gene; V was cut back by 6 bases and J by 4 bases. The V gene's germline CDR1 is ENHRY and CDR2 SYGVKD. The CDR3 coding sequence is TGTGCCATCAGAGGACAGGATAATGAAAAACTGTTTTTT. It codes for CAIRGQDNEKLFF.

The rearrangement uses TRBV6-6 and TRBJ1-1; D is unclear. CDR3 length: 14 amino acids. Germline CDR1 reads MNHNY; CDR2 reads SVGAGI (reference sequence). V dropped 1 base and J dropped 0 bases, with 6 bases sitting between them. CDR3 nucleotides: TGTGCCAGCAGTTACTTACCGGTGAACACTGAAGCTTTCTTT. Residues: CASSYLPVNTEAFF.

This chain joins TRBV11-2 and TRBJ2-7; 7 bases fit TRBD1. In germline, CDR1 is SGHAT, CDR2 FQNNGV. The CDR3 is 13 residues long. V was clipped by 5 bases and J by 3 bases; unmatched bases: 4. The CDR3 spells CASSRTGLYEQYF. CDR3 sequence (DNA): TGTGCCAGCAGCCGGACAGGCCTCTACGAGCAGTACTTC.

The chain recombines TRBV24-1 with TRBJ2-5; TRBD1 matches 9 bases. This CDR3 region has 17 residues. Germline lookup yields CDR1 KGHDR and CDR2 SFDVKD. V trimming: 7 bases; J trimming: 6 bases; junction bases outside the gene matches: 17. The CDR3 region is CATSSRQLGQGKQTQYF. The CDR3, as DNA: TGTGCCACCAGCTCGCGGCAACTGGGACAGGGCAAGCAGACCCAGTACTTC.

This clone came up once. This rearrangement joins TRBV7-8 to TRBJ2-7; 9 positions agree with TRBD2. This CDR3 is 14 amino acids long. Germline loops: CDR1 SGHVS, CDR2 FQNEAQ. V was clipped by 4 bases and J by 5 bases; unmatched bases: 6. CDR3 region: CASSSTSGGHEQYF. The CDR3 DNA sequence: TGTGCCAGCAGCTCGACTAGCGGCGGCCACGAGCAGTACTTC.

V usage is TRBV19 and J usage is TRBJ1-1; a possible D gene is TRBD1 (5 bases). This CDR3 spans 17 amino acids. Germline V gene data show CDR1 as LNHDA and CDR2 as SQIVND (reference sequence). Trimming removed 4 bases from V and 0 bases from J, with 18 bases in between. CDR3 in DNA: TGTGCCAGTAGTAATGGGCAAACCCCGGGGGTGAACACTGAAGCTTTCTTT. Its translation is CASSNGQTPGVNTEAFF.

The chain combines TRBV5-6 with TRBJ2-5, with TRBD2 identical over 11 bases. The CDR3 runs to 18 residues. The junction had 12 bases not matched to a gene; V was cut back by 1 base and J by 4 bases. The germline CDR1 and CDR2 sequences are SGHDT and YYEEEE. The DNA for the CDR3 is TGTGCCAGCAGCTTGAGTCGGGGACTAGCGGTTTTCCGAGAGACCCAGTACTTC. It yields the protein CASSLSRGLAVFRETQYF.

The chain recombines TRBV11-2 with TRBJ2-3; possibly TRBD2 for D (6 bases). Germline V gene sequence: CDR1 SGHAT, CDR2 FQNNGV. There are 15 residues in the CDR3. The V end was cut by 2 bases, the J end by 6 bases, with 15 bases between. The CDR3 region is CASSLSGLDTDTQYF. In DNA form, the CDR3 reads TGTGCCAGCAGCTTATCGGGACTCGATACGGATACGCAGTATTTT. The variable domain in full, completed from reference TRBV11-2 and TRBJ2-3, reads EAGVAQSPRYKIIEKRQSVAFWCNPISGHATLYWYQQILGQGPKLLIQFQNNGVVDDSQLPKDRFSAERLKGVDSTLKIQPAKLEDSAVYLCASSLSGLDTDTQYFGPGTRLTVL.

The chain is built from TRBV2 and TRBJ1-1; a possible D gene is TRBD1 (6 bases). Germline CDR1 SNHLY, CDR2 FYNNEI. This CDR3 has 15 amino acids. V lost 4 bases to trimming and J lost 10 bases, with 22 bases between them. CDR3 sequence reads: CASSVKRQELSGAFF. CDR3 DNA: TGTGCCAGCAGTGTTAAGAGACAGGAGCTCTCGGGAGCTTTCTTT.

The gene calls are TRBV9 and TRBJ1-2, with 8 nucleotides matching TRBD1. V shed 5 bases, J shed 4 bases, and the junction held 10 bases outside the gene matches. The CDR3 is 15 residues long. The germline V gene has CDR1 SGDLS and CDR2 YYNGEE. The CDR3 DNA sequence: TGTGCCAGCAGGTCCGGGACAGGAGATTTCTATGGCTACACCTTC. Translation: CASRSGTGDFYGYTF. Combining the CDR3 with reference TRBV9 and TRBJ1-2 gives the whole variable domain DSGVTQTPKHLITATGQRVTLRCSPRSGDLSVYWYQQSLDQGLQFLIQYYNGEERAKGNILERFSAQQFPDLHSELNLSSLELGDSALYFCASRSGTGDFYGYTFGSGTRLTVV.

The chain joins TRBV6-5 to TRBJ2-5; 11 bases are a match to TRBD2. The V gene end was trimmed by 4 bases and the J gene end by 1 base; junction bases not matched to a gene: 5. CDR1 and CDR2 (germline): MNHEY, SVGAGI. CDR3 length: 16 amino acids. This chain's CDR3 is CASSSLAGVVQETQYF. The CDR3 DNA sequence: TGTGCCAGCAGTTCACTAGCGGGGGTAGTCCAAGAGACCCAGTACTTC.

The genes are TRBV27 and TRBJ2-5; 15 bases line up with TRBD2. V gave up 5 bases and J gave up 4 bases; unmatched junction bases: 8. This CDR3 is built from 17 residues. CDR1 MNHEY and CDR2 SMNVEV come from the germline V gene (reference sequence). The CDR3 sequence: CASSPWTSGGARETQYF. Here the CDR3 DNA reads TGTGCCAGCAGTCCGTGGACTAGCGGGGGGGCCAGAGAGACCCAGTACTTC.

The V gene is TRBV2, the J gene TRBJ1-4, with 9 bases lining up with TRBD1. The V gene's germline CDR1 is SNHLY and CDR2 FYNNEI. V gave up 6 bases and J gave up 4 bases; unmatched junction bases: 6. CDR3 length: 15 residues. CDR3 coding DNA: TGTGCCAGCAGAGCTAGGACAGGGGTTAATGAAAAACTGTTTTTT. Protein sequence: CASRARTGVNEKLFF.

This clone was counted a few times. The CDR3 loop is CASRSLGGSGYTF. CDR3 nucleotides: TGTGCCAGCAGATCCTTGGGAGGGTCTGGCTACACCTTC. The rearrangement joins TRBV27 to TRBJ1-2; D remains ambiguous. The CDR3 runs 13 residues. CDR1 is MNHEY, CDR2 SMNVEV, per germline (reference sequence). The ends were cut back, 6 bases at V and 7 bases at J, with 15 bases in the middle.

The gene calls are TRBV19 and TRBJ1-2, with 8 bases aligning to TRBD1. Per germline, CDR1 LNHDA and CDR2 SQIVND (reference sequence). The CDR3 has 14 amino acids. Trimming took 4 bases from V and 3 from J; bases not matched to a gene: 4. Here the CDR3 reads CASSRTGNDYGYTF. The CDR3 DNA sequence: TGTGCCAGTAGTAGGACAGGGAATGACTATGGCTACACCTTC.

The chain is built from TRBV4-1 and TRBJ2-7; possibly TRBD2 for D (6 bases). The germline V and J ends were trimmed by 1 base and 0 bases, with 13 bases remaining between them. The CDR3 loop spans 16 amino acids. Germline V gives CDR1 MGHRA, CDR2 YSYEKL. The CDR3 sequence is CASSQGRARSSYEQYF. The CDR3 coding sequence is TGCGCCAGCAGCCAAGGGAGGGCCCGGAGCTCCTACGAGCAGTACTTC.

V and J are TRBV6-6 and TRBJ2-7, with 9 bases identical to TRBD1. Trimming cost V 7 bases and J 7 bases; bases outside gene matches: 11. Germline lookup yields CDR1 MNHNY and CDR2 SVGAGI (reference sequence). There are 14 residues in the CDR3. The CDR3, as DNA: TGTGCCAGCACCGACACACAGGGGGCTAGAGAGCAGTACTTC. It is translated as CASTDTQGAREQYF.

This clone was seen a single time. The chain recombines TRBV6-6 with TRBJ2-2, with 16 nucleotides matching TRBD2. CDR1 is MNHNY and CDR2 is SVGAGI in the germline V gene (reference sequence). V dropped 5 bases and J dropped 4; count of bases not matched to a gene: 7. This CDR3 spans 18 amino acids. As DNA, the CDR3 is TGTGCCAGCAGTCTGGGACTAGCGGGGGGGCCCAGCACCGGGGAGCTGTTTTTT. Translation gives CASSLGLAGGPSTGELFF.

The J gene is TRBJ2-5, the V gene TRBV3-1 (or the pseudogene TRBV3-2); 12 positions match TRBD1. Germline V gives CDR1 LGHDT, CDR2 YNNKEL (reference sequence). V was pared by 4 bases and J by 5 bases, with 8 bases of the junction left unmatched. The CDR3 covers 16 residues. The CDR3 nucleotides read TGTGCCAGCAGCCTCCGGGACAGGGGGCCTGGTGAGACCCAGTACTTC. Its translation is CASSLRDRGPGETQYF.

The chain carries TRBV2 and TRBJ1-5, with 9 nucleotides matching TRBD1. Trimming took 6 bases from V and 7 from J; bases not matched to a gene: 13. There are 16 residues in the CDR3. Germline V CDR1 and CDR2: SNHLY, FYNNEI. The CDR3 DNA sequence: TGTGCCAGCAGCCATACCCGGGACAGGGTATGGCAGCCCCAGCATTTT. Protein sequence: CASSHTRDRVWQPQHF.

This clone turned up a few times. The chain carries TRBV28 and TRBJ1-5; D perhaps matches TRBD1 (6 bases). Germline lookup yields CDR1 MDHEN and CDR2 SYDVKM. The CDR3 runs 17 residues. Trimming took off 5 bases at V and 6 bases at J, with 23 bases between the two ends. The CDR3 sequence is CASSTTWWGGSGQPQHF. In DNA form, the CDR3 reads TGTGCCAGCAGTACGACGTGGTGGGGGGGCTCGGGTCAGCCCCAGCATTTT.